The present entry profiles one T cell receptor beta chain with its context. The sample holds a few counts of this clonotype. The antigen it recognizes is unknown. No much larger clone is present one base from it, and per-base qualities are unavailable. In a library made to pick up alpha chains, this beta chain is a stray read with a size that means little. The sample comes from a study of spatial heterogeneity in lung cancer (dated by TCRdb to the late 2010s). About the study as a whole: Beta-chain transcripts were consistently detected in greater numbers than alpha-chain transcripts, which likely reflected higher beta-chain transcript abundance. A strong correlation was found between TCR transcript counts in tumor regions and a T cell transcriptional module score from matched bulk RNA-seq. In the raw uncorrected reads, each unique combination of TCR and UMI appeared on average more than ten times. The study quantitatively compared TCR alpha and beta repertoires across multiple tumor regions, matched nontumor lung and blood in non-small cell lung cancer. The study linked features of the TCR repertoire to counts of nonsynonymous mutations, which were determined by whole-exome sequencing of tumor tissue. At surgery, around 200 tumor regions, roughly 63 matched nontumor lung samples and a few dozen PBMC samples were TCR-sequenced for both alpha and beta chains. What the study reported, not specific to this receptor: The tumor nonsynonymous mutation count correlated with the number of expanded intratumoral alpha and beta TCRs. Estimated TCR-seq coverage of tumor T cells was only around 7% for alpha chains and about 12% for beta chains. Counts of ubiquitous and regional expanded TCRs were found to correlate with counts of ubiquitous and regional nonsynonymous mutations, respectively. Confirming at a functional level the hypothesis that regional TCRs recognize regional mutations was considered to require additional single-cell paired TCR alpha and beta sequencing.

Interpreted using the paper, the time point label stands for: sample taken at primary tumor resection. Samples were obtained from around 72 patients with early-stage, untreated non-small cell lung cancer from the lung TRACERx cohort. Whole RNA extracted from tumor and nontumor lung tissue, or from cryopreserved PBMC samples, was used for TCR sequencing without cell sorting. Patients were selected for TCR sequencing only if sufficient RNA was available from at least two tumor regions. Tumor and adjacent nontumor lung specimens were reviewed by a lung pathologist before selection. The method was 5' RACE. TCRdb shows the sequencer as NextSeq 500. In the TCR library protocol, a unique molecular identifier was attached to each TCR cDNA molecule so that PCR and sequencing errors could be corrected. For the original study's pipeline: TCR identification, UMI-based error correction and CDR3 extraction were all carried out with Decombinator tools. Expanded TCRs were defined as those above a frequency of 2 per 1,000, corresponding to the top 1% of the tumor frequency distribution. Expanded tumor TCRs were classed as regional if statistically deemed absent (corrected P<0.05) from at least one tumor region, otherwise ubiquitous. Rényi diversity was computed with the R vegan package after subsampling each repertoire 100 times to 5,000 TCRs. CDR3 similarity networks were built from amino acid triplet string-kernel similarity, connecting CDR3s with pairwise similarity above 0.82. TCRdb cleaned the public reads at Q25 with fastp, built clones with MiXCR and kept in-frame beta chains. All rows with the same CDR3 protein become a single entry with the most common DNA and genes. The V and J calls and clone size come from TCRdb's table, not from the authors' own analysis. Across this sample there are 250 to 300 distinct CDR3 sequences, with about two fifths seen only once. Clones ranked in the top ten supply 20% to 25% of the sample.

Including cysteine and phenylalanine, the CDR3 has 13 amino acids. Just CDR3 DNA is preserved here, 39 bases in frame from base 1. The V end loses 6 bases and the J end loses 4 bases, and a stretch of 12 bases separates them. The germline V gene (reference sequence) supplies CDR1 MNHEY and CDR2 SMNVEV. This receptor chain uses TRBV27 and TRBJ1-1; there is no confident call for the D gene. The receptor was derived from a male donor with early-stage non-small cell lung cancer. Sequenced here: lung tumor tissue, sampled at surgery. The bases read TGTGCCAGCAGCTCCTCAGGATCCACTGAAGCTTTCTTT. Its protein reads: CASSSSGSTEAFF.